This passage covers 26 T cell receptor beta chains from one sample sequenced in a study of cytomegalovirus exposure and HLA in healthy donors. Amplification used 60 Vbeta primers and 13 Jbeta primers. Assay: immunoSEQ multiplex PCR; the TCRdb copy retains only in-frame clones and omits some. The sample has some 60,000 clones, about 80% seen once. The material sequenced was PBMCs. The receptor set was obtained from a human donor in good health.

The rearrangement links TRBV6-6 to TRBJ2-7; TRBD2 matches at 7 bases. CDR3 size: 15 residues. The germline gives CDR1 MNHNY, CDR2 SVGAGI (reference sequence). The junction had 10 bases not matched to a gene; V was cut back by 6 bases and J by 2 bases. CDR3 DNA: TGTGCCAGCAGAATAGAGCGGGGCGGGACCTACGAGCAGTACTTC. Translating it yields CASRIERGGTYEQYF.

The CDR3 bases are TGCGCCAGCAGCTTTGTGGGGGGGGTCGGAGTCCGAGAGACCCAGTACTTC. Protein product: CASSFVGGVGVRETQYF. The chain combines TRBV5-1 with TRBJ2-5; TRBD2 matches at 7 bases. CDR1 and CDR2 from the germline V gene are SGHRS and YFSETQ. V trimming: 2 bases; J trimming: 4 bases; junction bases outside the gene matches: 14. This CDR3 is built from 17 residues.

This chain links TRBV7-3 with TRBJ2-2, with D unclear. There are 14 residues in the CDR3. CDR1 and CDR2 from the germline V gene are SGHTA and FQGTGA. The V end was cut by 4 bases, the J end by 4 bases, with 10 bases between. The CDR3 nucleotides read TGTGCCAGCAGCTCTCAACGGAGCACCGGGGAGCTGTTTTTT. Its protein is CASSSQRSTGELFF. Full variable domain (rest looked up from reference TRBV7-3 and TRBJ2-2): GAGVSQTPSNKVTEKGKYVELRCDPISGHTALYWYRQSLGQGPEFLIYFQGTGAADDSGLPNDRFFAVRPEGSVSTLKIQRTERGDSAVYLCASSSQRSTGELFFGEGSRLTVL.

This clone was detected only once. The genes are TRBV5-1 and TRBJ2-2; D remains unclear. Germline CDR1 is SGHRS and CDR2 is YFSETQ. Trimming stripped 1 base from V and 5 bases from J, with 12 bases between. This CDR3 has 15 amino acids. The CDR3 nucleotides are TGCGCCAGCAGCTTGTGGCCAATCGGGACCGGGGAGCTGTTTTTT. Its protein is CASSLWPIGTGELFF. The full variable domain, rest sourced from reference TRBV5-1 and TRBJ2-2, is KAGVTQTPRYLIKTRGQQVTLSCSPISGHRSVSWYQQTPGQGLQFLFEYFSETQRNKGNFPGRFSGRQFSNSRSEMNVSTLELGDSALYLCASSLWPIGTGELFFGEGSRLTVL.

A few counts support this clone. V is TRBV6-1 and J is TRBJ1-5; 8 bases align to TRBD1. Looked up from germline, CDR1 is MNHNS and CDR2 is SASEGT. The CDR3 is 13 amino acids. Germline trimming cut 4 bases from V and 7 bases from J; bases unmatched to any gene: 3. CDR3 sequence reads: CASSGTGHQPQHF. The CDR3 DNA is TGTGCCAGCAGTGGGACAGGGCACCAGCCCCAGCATTTT.

DNA for the CDR3: TGTGCCAGCAGTTGGGACAGGGAGTACGAGCAGTACTTC. It encodes CASSWDREYEQYF. This chain joins TRBV28 and TRBJ2-7; 9 positions agree with TRBD1. Germline assignment: CDR1 MDHEN and CDR2 SYDVKM. The CDR3 consists of 13 residues. V shed 4 bases, J shed 4 bases, and the junction held 2 bases outside the gene matches.

The chain recombines TRBV4-3 with TRBJ2-1, with a possible D match to TRBD2 (6 bases). The CDR3 has 14 amino acids. Trimming pared 3 bases from V and 7 bases from J, leaving 13 bases between. Germline V gene sequence: CDR1 LGHNA, CDR2 YSLEER. This CDR3 is CASSQRDGYNEQFF. Here the CDR3 DNA reads TGCGCCAGCAGCCAGCGGGACGGTTATAATGAGCAGTTCTTC.

The chain joins TRBV7-9 to TRBJ2-1; unclear D gene. The germline CDR1 and CDR2 sequences are SEHNR and FQNEAQ (reference sequence). CDR3 length equals 13 residues. Trimming stripped 0 bases from V and 9 bases from J, with 9 bases between. The CDR3 bases are TGTGCCAGCAGCTTAGCGCTAGAGGTTGAGCAGTTCTTC. Protein sequence: CASSLALEVEQFF.

The table lists this clone with a few counts. V gene TRBV9 combines with J gene TRBJ2-7; possible D gene TRBD1, 6 bases. The length of the CDR3 is 17 residues. V lost 0 bases, J lost 4 bases, and 20 bases lay in between. Germline CDR1 reads SGDLS; CDR2 reads YYNGEE. The CDR3 is CASSVEDRKGKGYEQYF. CDR3 DNA sequence: TGTGCCAGCAGCGTAGAAGACAGGAAGGGTAAGGGTTACGAGCAGTACTTC.

The chain combines TRBV7-8 with TRBJ1-5; the match to TRBD1 covers 8 bases. The ends lost 3 bases at V and 5 bases at J; junction bases unmatched: 6. The CDR3 loop spans 15 amino acids. Germline CDR1 reads SGHVS; CDR2 reads FQNEAQ. The CDR3, as DNA: TGTGCCAGCAGCTTGGACAGGGTTCGGGATCAGCCCCAGCATTTT. Translating it yields CASSLDRVRDQPQHF.

This sequence joins TRBV28 and TRBJ2-7; 10 nucleotides agree with TRBD1. The junction had 7 bases not matched to a gene; V was cut back by 6 bases and J by 5 bases. Germline CDR1 is MDHEN and CDR2 is SYDVKM. The CDR3 consists of 14 residues. CDR3 protein: CASRPGTGAHEQYF. CDR3 DNA sequence: TGTGCCAGCAGGCCTGGGACAGGGGCTCACGAGCAGTACTTC.

V is TRBV5-1 and J is TRBJ2-1; possibly TRBD2 for D (6 bases). This CDR3 has 14 residues. The germline V gene has CDR1 SGHRS and CDR2 YFSETQ. Trimming cost V 0 bases and J 5 bases, with 9 bases left between them. CDR3 in amino acids: CASSLAGGNNEQFF. The CDR3 DNA is TGCGCCAGCAGCTTGGCCGGAGGGAACAATGAGCAGTTCTTC.

V usage is TRBV7-9 and J usage is TRBJ2-5; 7 bases agree with TRBD2. CDR1 is SEHNR and CDR2 is FQNEAQ in the germline V gene (reference sequence). This CDR3 has 15 amino acids. With 1 base clipped from V and 4 bases from J, the junction kept 6 bases outside the gene matches. CDR3 bases: TGTGCCAGCAGCTTAGGGGGGAGGGCCGGAGAGACCCAGTACTTC. The encoded protein is CASSLGGRAGETQYF.

This chain connects TRBV15 to TRBJ1-1; D not resolved. The CDR3 is 15 amino acids. The V and J ends lost 5 bases and 3 bases respectively, with 16 bases between them. CDR1 is LNHNV and CDR2 is YYDKDF in the germline V gene (reference sequence). CDR3 residues: CATSPPPRRDTEAFF. The CDR3 nucleotides are TGTGCCACCAGCCCCCCACCGAGGAGGGACACTGAAGCTTTCTTT. Filled out from reference TRBV15 and TRBJ1-1, the complete variable domain reads DAMVIQNPRYQVTQFGKPVTLSCSQTLNHNVMYWYQQKSSQAPKLLFHYYDKDFNNEADTPDNFQSRRPNTSFCFLDIRSPGLGDTAMYLCATSPPPRRDTEAFFGQGTRLTVV.

This clone was observed a single time. This chain joins TRBV27 and TRBJ2-3; 10 bases line up with TRBD2. Trimming at V came to 2 bases and at J to 6 bases, leaving 8 bases not matched to a gene. This CDR3 spans 16 amino acids. The germline V gene encodes CDR1 MNHEY and CDR2 SMNVEV (reference sequence). In DNA, the CDR3 is TGTGCCAGCAGTTTACTAAGCGGGGGGGCCCGTGATACGCAGTATTTT. It encodes CASSLLSGGARDTQYF.

The chain uses TRBV27 and TRBJ1-6, with no clear D. Looked up from germline, CDR1 is MNHEY and CDR2 is SMNVEV (reference sequence). The CDR3 contains 17 residues. V was cut by 3 bases and J by 0 bases, with 12 bases left in between. CDR3 region: CASSLRRESSYNSPLHF. DNA of the CDR3: TGTGCCAGCAGTTTGAGGAGGGAGAGCTCCTATAATTCACCCCTCCACTTT.

This rearrangement joins TRBV7-6 to TRBJ2-2, with D tentatively TRBD1 (5 bases). This CDR3 spans 13 amino acids. V lost 7 bases and J lost 4, with 10 bases in between. Germline V gene lookup returns CDR1 SGHVS and CDR2 FNYEAQ. CDR3 amino acids: CASTLQGTGELFF. DNA of the CDR3: TGTGCCAGCACGCTTCAGGGCACCGGGGAGCTGTTTTTT.

This CDR3 reads CASSPEGAYNYGYTF. The CDR3 region has the DNA TGTGCCAGCTCACCTGAGGGGGCCTACAACTATGGCTACACCTTC. The rearrangement links TRBV18 to TRBJ1-2; 7 nucleotides line up with TRBD1. The CDR3 runs to 15 residues. The junction had 6 bases not matched to a gene; V was cut back by 3 bases and J by 2 bases. Germline V gives CDR1 KGHSH, CDR2 LQKENI.

V is TRBV2 and J is TRBJ2-7; D ambiguous. In germline, CDR1 is SNHLY, CDR2 FYNNEI. V shed 8 bases and J shed 4 bases, with 15 bases lying between them. The CDR3 is made up of 13 amino acids. The CDR3 region has the DNA TGTGCCAGCCGTAGAGGCCTGGGTTACGAGCAGTACTTC. This translates into CASRRGLGYEQYF.

This clone was found once. The chain combines TRBV5-1 with TRBJ1-1, with TRBD1 matching over 8 bases. Trimming took 0 bases from V and 5 from J; bases not matched to a gene: 3. The CDR3 length is 14 residues. Germline CDR1 SGHRS, CDR2 YFSETQ. The CDR3 nucleotides read TGCGCCAGCAGCTTGGGGACAGGGAGAACTGAAGCTTTCTTT. This translates into CASSLGTGRTEAFF.

The chain joins TRBV7-2 to TRBJ1-6; the D is unclear. The CDR3 has 12 amino acids. V gave up 5 bases and J gave up 7 bases, with 6 bases separating them. Germline loops: CDR1 SGHTA, CDR2 FQGNSA. The chain's CDR3 is CASSLLNSPLHF. The DNA for the CDR3 is TGTGCCAGCAGCCTACTGAATTCACCCCTCCACTTT.

This rearrangement joins TRBV13 to TRBJ2-5; TRBD2 agrees at 7 bases. Per the germline V gene, CDR1 is PRHDT and CDR2 is FYEKMQ (reference sequence). CDR3 size: 15 residues. With 0 bases clipped from V and 6 bases from J, the junction kept 7 bases outside the gene matches. DNA for the CDR3: TGTGCCAGCAGCTTAGGCCTAACTAGCGCGCAGACCCAGTACTTC. It specifies CASSLGLTSAQTQYF.

This clone appeared a single time. V and J are TRBV27 and TRBJ1-3; 9 positions agree with TRBD1. Losses at the gene ends were 3 bases for V and 8 bases for J; bases not matched to a gene: 11. The CDR3 is 16 residues long. In germline, CDR1 is MNHEY, CDR2 SMNVEV (reference sequence). The CDR3 nucleotides are TGTGCCAGCAGTTTTCGTCCCGGGACAGGGAAGGACACCATATATTTT. Protein sequence: CASSFRPGTGKDTIYF.

V is TRBV9 and J is TRBJ1-2; 7 bases are shared with TRBD1. The CDR3 spans 14 residues. After removal of 0 bases from V and 6 bases from J, the junction contained 5 bases not matched to a gene. Germline CDR1 SGDLS, CDR2 YYNGEE. The CDR3 nucleotides read TGTGCCAGCAGCGTAGGGACAGGTCGGGATGGCTACACCTTC. Amino acid sequence: CASSVGTGRDGYTF.

The chain couples TRBV9 to TRBJ2-3, with 12 bases aligning to TRBD2. The V gene's germline CDR1 is SGDLS and CDR2 YYNGEE. The CDR3 is made up of 18 amino acids. V was pared by 0 bases and J by 5 bases, with 10 bases of the junction left unmatched. The CDR3 spells CASSVVSSSGGDKDTQYF. The CDR3 nucleotides are TGTGCCAGCAGCGTAGTCTCGTCTAGCGGGGGGGACAAAGATACGCAGTATTTT.

This sequence joins TRBV9 and TRBJ2-3; 9 nucleotides match TRBD2. Germline trimming cut 3 bases from V and 0 bases from J; bases unmatched to any gene: 11. CDR3 length: 18 residues. CDR1 is SGDLS and CDR2 is YYNGEE in the germline V gene. The DNA of the CDR3 is TGTGCCAGCAGCGGAAAGCTCAGGCTAGCGGGAAGCACAGATACGCAGTATTTT. It specifies CASSGKLRLAGSTDTQYF.